Shown below are 2 T cell receptor beta chains from a single sample sequenced in a study of cytomegalovirus exposure and HLA in healthy donors. Primers: 60 Vbeta forward and 13 Jbeta reverse. Generated by immunoSEQ multiplex PCR, the TCRdb table keeps only in-frame clones and is missing some. The table has about 190,000 clones, around 83% seen once. Sequencing used PBMCs. The receptor source for this set is a woman in her thirties or forties in good health and CMV-seronegative.

The chain combines TRBV19 with TRBJ2-1, with TRBD2 matching over 8 bases. This CDR3 comprises 14 residues. J gave up 6 bases and V 8 bases, and 9 bases lay outside the gene matches. The germline gives CDR1 LNHDA, CDR2 SQIVND (reference sequence). CDR3 nucleotide sequence: TGTGCCAGTCAGCCCCAACGGGGGGGCAATGAGCAGTTCTTC. Its translation is CASQPQRGGNEQFF.

The rearrangement uses TRBV6-4 and TRBJ2-2; TRBD2 matches 7 bases. The trim removed 4 bases at V and 3 bases at J, leaving 2 bases unmatched. Germline CDR1 MRHNA, CDR2 SNTAGT. The CDR3 is 14 residues long. For the CDR3, the DNA is TGTGCCAGCAGTGGACTAGCACACACCGGGGAGCTGTTTTTT. This sequence encodes CASSGLAHTGELFF.